These 20 T cell receptor beta chains were all obtained from the same sample, sequenced in a study of shared clonotypes between healthy human individuals. Sequencing used immunoSEQ multiplex PCR; TCRdb keeps in-frame clones, though not all of them. The table lists 1.4 million to 1.5 million clones, more than 95% of them singletons. Sequencing was carried out using naive CD4+ T cells sorted from blood. Subset indicated: CD45RA+ positively selected. These receptors were taken from a man between 25 and 39 years old in good health.

A single count supports this clone. This chain uses TRBV5-1 with TRBJ2-1; TRBD1 is a possible D gene (6 bases). This CDR3 contains 15 residues. CDR1 SGHRS and CDR2 YFSETQ come from the germline V gene. V was clipped by 4 bases and J by 9 bases, with 20 bases between them. The CDR3: CASSPESYRDFEQFF. In DNA, the CDR3 is TGCGCCAGCAGCCCGGAATCGTACAGGGATTTTGAGCAGTTCTTC.

The chain combines TRBV14 with TRBJ2-1; 8 bases align to TRBD1. The CDR3 covers 17 residues. Germline CDR1 reads SGHDN; CDR2 reads FVKESK. Germline trimming cut 4 bases from V and 6 bases from J; bases unmatched to any gene: 14. The CDR3 nucleotides are TGTGCCAGCAGCCCGGACAGGGTGGTTCGATTGACCAATGAGCAGTTCTTC. Encoded protein: CASSPDRVVRLTNEQFF.

This chain connects TRBV12-5 to TRBJ2-5; D gene uncertain. V lost 2 bases and J lost 4, with 23 bases in between. The CDR3 runs to 18 residues. Germline lookup yields CDR1 LGHNT and CDR2 FRNRAP. Here the CDR3 reads CASGLTGKPTDALETQYF. As DNA, the CDR3 is TGTGCTAGTGGTTTGACCGGTAAACCCACAGACGCCTTAGAGACCCAGTACTTC.

V and J are TRBV7-9 and TRBJ2-2; D gene uncertain. Germline values: CDR1 SEHNR, CDR2 FQNEAQ (reference sequence). Trimming left V 9 bases short and J 8 bases short, with 13 bases between. CDR3 length: 12 amino acids. This chain's CDR3 is CARRKSDGELFF. CDR3 sequence (DNA): TGTGCCAGGCGGAAGTCCGATGGGGAGCTGTTTTTT.

This chain links TRBV7-8 with TRBJ2-1; no firm D call. Trimming removed 5 bases from V and 2 bases from J, with 13 bases in between. Germline CDR1 and CDR2: SGHVS and FQNEAQ. There are 15 residues in the CDR3. CDR3 in amino acids: CASSPYTAPYNEQFF. The CDR3 DNA sequence: TGTGCCAGCAGCCCTTACACAGCACCCTACAATGAGCAGTTCTTC.

The chain couples TRBV19 to TRBJ2-2; D is unclear. The germline gives CDR1 LNHDA, CDR2 SQIVND (reference sequence). The CDR3 loop spans 16 amino acids. Trimming left V 3 bases short and J 3 bases short, with 14 bases between. The CDR3 DNA follows: TGTGCCAGTAGTATCCCAAGGGTGGGTTACACCGGGGAGCTGTTTTTT. This translates into CASSIPRVGYTGELFF.

This sequence joins TRBV6-6 and TRBJ2-3, with 10 bases lining up with TRBD2. V dropped 7 bases and J dropped 8; count of bases not matched to a gene: 12. From germline, CDR1 is MNHNY and CDR2 SVGAGI (reference sequence). The CDR3 has 15 amino acids. CDR3 in DNA: TGTGCCAGCACCCCCCTAGCGGGAGCACAGGGTACGCAGTATTTT. As protein: CASTPLAGAQGTQYF.

The chain is built from TRBV10-3 and TRBJ1-1, with TRBD1 matching 8 bases. This CDR3 is built from 14 residues. Germline V gene data show CDR1 as ENHRY and CDR2 as SYGVKD. V lost 8 bases and J lost 1; bases outside the gene matches: 6. CDR3 bases: TGTGCCATCGGCCCAGGACAGGGGAACACTGAAGCTTTCTTT. Translating it yields CAIGPGQGNTEAFF.

The gene calls are TRBV25-1 and TRBJ2-7; D is undetermined. The V end was cut by 4 bases, the J end by 0 bases, with 16 bases between. This CDR3 contains 16 residues. Germline assignment: CDR1 MGHDK and CDR2 SYGVNS. CDR3 DNA: TGTGCCAGCAGTGGAGGCCGGCCAGCATACTCCTACGAGCAGTACTTC. It yields the protein CASSGGRPAYSYEQYF.

This clone showed up just once. Other DNA sequences in this sample translate to the same CDR3. In DNA form, the CDR3 reads TGCGCCAGCAGCGTGTCTGGGGCCAACGTCCTGACTTTC. It translates to CASSVSGANVLTF. The genes are TRBV5-1 and TRBJ2-6; D is undetermined. The CDR3 totals 13 residues. V was trimmed by 4 bases and J by 1 base, leaving 3 bases between them. Germline CDR1 is SGHRS and CDR2 is YFSETQ.

This sequence joins TRBV30 and TRBJ2-3; no clear D. V lost 2 bases, J lost 4 bases, and 7 bases lay in between. The CDR3 sequence is 12 residues long. Germline loops: CDR1 GTSNPN, CDR2 SVGIG (reference sequence). CDR3 DNA: TGTGCCTGGAGTCAATCCTCAGATACGCAGTATTTT. It translates to CAWSQSSDTQYF.

The rearrangement links TRBV30 to TRBJ2-7, with D possibly matching TRBD1 (6 bases). CDR1 and CDR2 from the germline V gene are GTSNPN and SVGIG (reference sequence). The CDR3 is 13 residues long. Trimming left V 0 bases short and J 11 bases short, with 17 bases between. CDR3 nucleotides: TGTGCCTGGAGTGTACGGGACACGGCTCCGGAGTACTTC. The encoded protein is CAWSVRDTAPEYF.

The chain combines TRBV18 with TRBJ1-1, with D unresolved. V gave up 6 bases and J gave up 2 bases, with 4 bases separating them. The CDR3 is made up of 11 amino acids. In germline, CDR1 is KGHSH, CDR2 LQKENI. The CDR3 nucleotides read TGTGCCAGCTCTGACAACACTGAAGCTTTCTTT. Protein sequence: CASSDNTEAFF.

This chain links TRBV25-1 with TRBJ2-5, with D tentatively TRBD2 (6 bases). CDR1 is MGHDK and CDR2 is SYGVNS in the germline V gene. The CDR3 loop spans 13 amino acids. Trimming took 9 bases from V and 1 from J, leaving 12 bases between them. The CDR3 DNA follows: TGTGCCAGTCGGAGGGCAGCCCAAGAGACCCAGTACTTC. Its translation is CASRRAAQETQYF.

This sequence joins TRBV5-1 and TRBJ1-1; D not resolved. Germline assignment: CDR1 SGHRS and CDR2 YFSETQ. V lost 0 bases, J lost 1 base, and 10 bases lay in between. This CDR3 has 15 amino acids. The CDR3, as DNA: TGCGCCAGCAGCTTGGCGGCAATACCGAACACTGAAGCTTTCTTT. Its protein is CASSLAAIPNTEAFF. Combining the CDR3 with reference TRBV5-1 and TRBJ1-1 gives the whole variable domain KAGVTQTPRYLIKTRGQQVTLSCSPISGHRSVSWYQQTPGQGLQFLFEYFSETQRNKGNFPGRFSGRQFSNSRSEMNVSTLELGDSALYLCASSLAAIPNTEAFFGQGTRLTVV.

The chain links TRBV19 to TRBJ2-3; D unresolved. Germline lookup yields CDR1 LNHDA and CDR2 SQIVND (reference sequence). Trimming shortened V by 6 bases and J by 5 bases, and 6 bases separated the two germline ends. This CDR3 has 11 residues. CDR3 region: CASRYKDTQYF. In DNA form, the CDR3 reads TGTGCCAGTAGATATAAAGATACGCAGTATTTT.

The chain is built from TRBV6-1 and TRBJ1-3; possibly TRBD1 for D (6 bases). The germline gives CDR1 MNHNS, CDR2 SASEGT. V dropped 6 bases and J dropped 6 bases, with 15 bases sitting between them. The CDR3 spans 14 residues. CDR3 bases: TGTGCCAGCAGGCCCGCAGGGGAGAAAAACACCATATATTTT. Translation gives CASRPAGEKNTIYF.

The chain is built from TRBV7-2 and TRBJ2-2; no definite D call. V lost 2 bases and J lost 4, with 5 bases in between. Per the germline V gene, CDR1 is SGHTA and CDR2 is FQGNSA. The CDR3 is made up of 13 amino acids. CDR3 nucleotides: TGTGCCAGCAGCTTATTTCTCACCGGGGAGCTGTTTTTT. Translation: CASSLFLTGELFF.

A note on this clone: The sample carries other DNA sequences with the same CDR3. The chain employs TRBV7-2 and TRBJ2-5; a weak D match, TRBD1 (5 bases). Germline-derived CDR1 and CDR2 are SGHTA and FQGNSA. The CDR3 sequence is 13 residues long. Trimming left V 5 bases short and J 5 bases short, with 12 bases between. In DNA form, the CDR3 reads TGTGCCAGCAGCCAGGGCCTGGGGGAGACCCAGTACTTC. It is translated as CASSQGLGETQYF.

The J gene is TRBJ2-7, the V gene TRBV10-3; TRBD2 is a possible D gene (5 bases). CDR1 is ENHRY, CDR2 SYGVKD, per germline. The CDR3 spans 16 residues. V was clipped by 3 bases and J by 1 base, with 16 bases between them. The CDR3 loop is CAISDGRAEVSYEQYF. The CDR3 DNA reads as TGTGCCATCAGTGACGGGCGGGCTGAGGTATCCTACGAGCAGTACTTC.